The 23 T cell receptor beta chains in this list originate from one sample, sequenced in a study of blood T cell repertoires in COVID-19. Profiled with immunoSEQ multiplex PCR; TCRdb holds only in-frame clones, not every one. Of some 150,000 clones listed, roughly 83% are singletons. The sequencing sample was made of peripheral blood. Source of these receptors: a woman in her 70s with COVID-19, enrolled during active disease.

The chain is built from TRBV5-4 and TRBJ2-7; perhaps TRBD2 as D (6 bases). Germline V lookup: CDR1 SGHNT, CDR2 YYREEE (reference sequence). Trimming stripped 0 bases from V and 0 bases from J, with 10 bases between. The length of the CDR3 is 15 residues. The CDR3 protein is CASSLGGVSSYEQYF. The CDR3 region has the DNA TGTGCCAGCAGCTTGGGCGGGGTGAGCTCCTACGAGCAGTACTTC.

This clone was picked up a small number of times. This chain links TRBV12-3 or TRBV12-4 with TRBJ1-4; D might be TRBD1 (6 bases). CDR3 length: 12 amino acids. The germline V and J ends were trimmed by 6 bases and 7 bases, with 9 bases remaining between them. The CDR3 DNA reads TGTGCCAGCAGACTCAGGGGTGAAAAACTGTTTTTT. Translation gives CASRLRGEKLFF.

V and J are TRBV9 and TRBJ1-5, with a tentative D call TRBD1 (5 bases). CDR1 and CDR2 from the germline V gene are SGDLS and YYNGEE. The CDR3 consists of 11 residues. DNA for the CDR3: TGTTCCCCCCCGGGGGGTCAGCCCCAGCATTTT. This encodes CSPPGGQPQHF.

This clone was seen ten or more times. This chain links TRBV19 with TRBJ1-1; D is possibly TRBD1 (6 bases). Germline CDR1 and CDR2: LNHDA and SQIVND (reference sequence). The CDR3 has 13 amino acids. V was shortened by 3 bases and J by 7 bases, with 12 bases between the two germline ends. The CDR3 region has the DNA TGTGCCAGTAGTATTAAACAGGGTCTTGAAGCTTTCTTT. This sequence encodes CASSIKQGLEAFF.

This clone was counted only a few times. This sequence joins TRBV11-2 and TRBJ2-1, with TRBD2 as a possible D gene (6 bases). This CDR3 is 15 amino acids long. V was shortened by 5 bases and J by 2 bases, with 13 bases between the two germline ends. Germline-derived CDR1 and CDR2 are SGHAT and FQNNGV. CDR3 nucleotides: TGTGCCAGCAGCCCCGGGGAGGATGCCTACAATGAGCAGTTCTTC. Its protein is CASSPGEDAYNEQFF.

The V gene is TRBV7-8, the J gene TRBJ2-1; 10 bases match TRBD1. The V and J ends lost 1 base and 7 bases, in that order; junction bases with no gene match: 1. Germline CDR1 SGHVS, CDR2 FQNEAQ. This CDR3 has 14 residues. CDR3 sequence (DNA): TGTGCCAGCAGCTTAGGGGACAGGGGTAATGAGCAGTTCTTC. Translated, it gives CASSLGDRGNEQFF.

The genes are TRBV24-1 and TRBJ2-5, with D possibly matching TRBD2 (6 bases). V lost 5 bases and J lost 5, with 17 bases in between. CDR1 is KGHDR, CDR2 SFDVKD, per germline. The CDR3 is made up of 15 amino acids. The CDR3, as DNA: TGTGCCACCAGTGTATCTTCCGGGACTGTCGAGACCCAGTACTTC. It is translated as CATSVSSGTVETQYF.

The chain recombines TRBV3-1 (or the pseudogene TRBV3-2) with TRBJ2-3, with 15 bases fitting TRBD2. The CDR3 consists of 16 residues. Germline-derived CDR1 and CDR2 are LGHDT and YNNKEL (reference sequence). Trimming took 6 bases from V and 6 from J; bases not matched to a gene: 7. The chain's CDR3 is CASRHGLAGGLDTQYF. Here the CDR3 DNA reads TGTGCCAGCAGACACGGACTAGCGGGGGGGTTGGATACGCAGTATTTT.

This chain uses TRBV7-3 with TRBJ2-3; TRBD2 is a possible D gene (6 bases). The germline V gene encodes CDR1 SGHTA and CDR2 FQGTGA. V was cut by 2 bases and J by 1 base, with 7 bases left in between. There are 14 residues in the CDR3. The CDR3 DNA sequence: TGTGCCAGCAGCTTAGCGGGGCGCACAGATACGCAGTATTTT. Translation gives CASSLAGRTDTQYF.

J is TRBJ1-6 and V is TRBV30; D is uncertain. The CDR3 has 18 residues. In germline, CDR1 is GTSNPN, CDR2 SVGIG (reference sequence). Trimming left V 0 bases short and J 0 bases short, with 15 bases between. The CDR3 DNA reads TGTGCCTGGAGTGTAAGCCCCATGCGGAGCTCCTATAATTCACCCCTCCACTTT. Protein sequence: CAWSVSPMRSSYNSPLHF.

The chain recombines TRBV12-3 or TRBV12-4 with TRBJ1-2, with 9 bases lining up with TRBD1. The CDR3 extends over 13 amino acids. V was pared by 6 bases and J by 6 bases, with 5 bases of the junction left unmatched. The CDR3 DNA is TGTGCCAGCAGACCGGGACAGGGCAATGGCTACACCTTC. Protein sequence: CASRPGQGNGYTF.

J is TRBJ2-6 and V is TRBV5-6, with 7 bases matching TRBD1. The germline CDR1 and CDR2 sequences are SGHDT and YYEEEE. The CDR3 is 15 amino acids. V gave up 4 bases and J gave up 4 bases; unmatched junction bases: 5. Here the CDR3 reads CASSIQGSGANVLTF. The CDR3 DNA follows: TGTGCCAGCAGCATACAGGGGTCGGGGGCCAACGTCCTGACTTTC.

This chain connects TRBV5-3 to TRBJ1-4, with D possibly matching TRBD1 (5 bases). TRBV5-3 is classed as an ORF, of uncertain function. Trimming stripped 4 bases from V and 7 bases from J, with 17 bases between. This CDR3 is built from 15 residues. The CDR3 loop is CARSPPEQGVEKLFF. CDR3 DNA: TGTGCCAGAAGCCCTCCAGAACAAGGGGTTGAAAAACTGTTTTTT.

The chain uses TRBV10-3 and TRBJ1-2; no definite D call. CDR1 ENHRY and CDR2 SYGVKD come from the germline V gene. This CDR3 is 12 amino acids long. V was pared by 5 bases and J by 5 bases, with 9 bases between. The chain's CDR3 is CAISHADYGYTF. CDR3 DNA sequence: TGTGCCATCAGTCACGCGGATTATGGCTACACCTTC.

A few counts support this clone. The chain joins TRBV28 to TRBJ1-4; unclear D gene. Germline CDR1 is MDHEN and CDR2 is SYDVKM. The CDR3 is made up of 15 amino acids. V was clipped by 7 bases and J by 8 bases, with 20 bases between them. The CDR3 loop reads CASTRDSAVWEKLFF. In DNA form, the CDR3 reads TGTGCCAGCACCCGAGACTCGGCAGTATGGGAAAAACTGTTTTTT.

The gene calls are TRBV7-9 and TRBJ1-1, with 7 bases matching TRBD1. The CDR3 is 14 residues long. The V gene's germline CDR1 is SEHNR and CDR2 FQNEAQ (reference sequence). With 4 bases clipped from V and 6 bases from J, the junction kept 8 bases outside the gene matches. CDR3 loop: CASSSSTGTSEAFF. CDR3 DNA: TGTGCCAGCAGCTCATCGACAGGGACTTCTGAAGCTTTCTTT.

The chain employs TRBV7-8 and TRBJ1-2; 12 nucleotides line up with TRBD1. The CDR3 extends over 15 amino acids. Germline V gene sequence: CDR1 SGHVS, CDR2 FQNEAQ. V shed 5 bases, J shed 4 bases, and the junction held 5 bases outside the gene matches. The CDR3 DNA reads TGTGCCAGCAGCCCGGGACAGGGGGCCGCCTATGGCTACACCTTC. Its protein is CASSPGQGAAYGYTF.

As concerns this clone: A read error is possible here, since a much larger clone lies one base away. Other DNA sequences of this sample code for an identical CDR3. V is TRBV4-2 and J is TRBJ2-7; TRBD1 matches 7 bases. This CDR3 is 14 amino acids long. Germline V gene lookup returns CDR1 LGHNA and CDR2 YNFKEQ. The ends lost 1 base at V and 3 bases at J; junction bases unmatched: 3. CDR3: CASSQGQGDYEQYF. The CDR3 region has the DNA TGTGCCAGCAGCCAAGGTCAGGGGGACTACGAGCAGTACTTC.

V is TRBV4-2 and J is TRBJ1-4, with 8 nucleotides matching TRBD1. Losses at the gene ends were 2 bases for V and 4 bases for J; bases not matched to a gene: 6. Germline V gene data show CDR1 as LGHNA and CDR2 as YNFKEQ. The CDR3 has 16 amino acids. CDR3 region: CASSQPRTGGNEKLFF. CDR3 in DNA: TGTGCCAGCAGCCAACCACGCACAGGGGGTAATGAAAAACTGTTTTTT.

The chain employs TRBV2 and TRBJ2-3; D gene ambiguous. The CDR3 totals 13 residues. V was cut by 6 bases and J by 2 bases, with 9 bases left in between. Germline CDR1 is SNHLY and CDR2 is FYNNEI. DNA of the CDR3: TGTGCCAGCAGGGAGACTTTCACAGATACGCAGTATTTT. Protein sequence: CASRETFTDTQYF.

The V call is TRBV16, the J call TRBJ1-1; perhaps TRBD1 as D (5 bases). The ends were cut back, 5 bases at V and 7 bases at J, with 14 bases in the middle. Per germline, CDR1 KGHSY and CDR2 FQNENV. The CDR3 consists of 13 residues. The CDR3 nucleotides are TGTGCCAGCAGCAACCGGGCGGGGGGTGAAGCTTTCTTT. It translates to CASSNRAGGEAFF.

This chain joins TRBV3-1 (or the pseudogene TRBV3-2) and TRBJ2-5; D might be TRBD2 (6 bases). Germline V gene lookup returns CDR1 LGHDT and CDR2 YNNKEL (reference sequence). CDR3 length equals 15 residues. V shed 0 bases and J shed 7 bases, with 15 bases lying between them. CDR3 sequence (DNA): TGTGCCAGCAGCCAAGATTCCTACCCCGGGGGGACCCAGTACTTC. This gives the protein CASSQDSYPGGTQYF.

V gene TRBV2 combines with J gene TRBJ1-2, with TRBD1 matching over 7 bases. The J segment lost 2 bases and the V segment lost 7 bases, leaving 10 bases of the junction unmatched. Germline CDR1 and CDR2: SNHLY and FYNNEI. The CDR3 extends over 15 amino acids. The CDR3 sequence: CASTPQGEKNYGYTF. The CDR3 nucleotides are TGTGCCAGCACGCCGCAGGGGGAGAAAAACTATGGCTACACCTTC.